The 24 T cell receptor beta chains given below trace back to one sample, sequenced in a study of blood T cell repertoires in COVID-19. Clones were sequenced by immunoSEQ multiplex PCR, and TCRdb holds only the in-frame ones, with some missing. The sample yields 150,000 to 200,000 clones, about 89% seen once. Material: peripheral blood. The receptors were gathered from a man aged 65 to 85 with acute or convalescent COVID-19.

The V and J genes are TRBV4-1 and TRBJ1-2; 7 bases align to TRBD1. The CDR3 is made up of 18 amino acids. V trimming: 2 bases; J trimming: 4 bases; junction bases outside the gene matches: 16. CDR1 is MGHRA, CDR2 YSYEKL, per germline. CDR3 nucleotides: TGCGCCAGCAGCCAAACCCAATACTCAGGGGGGCCCATCTATGGCTACACCTTC. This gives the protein CASSQTQYSGGPIYGYTF.

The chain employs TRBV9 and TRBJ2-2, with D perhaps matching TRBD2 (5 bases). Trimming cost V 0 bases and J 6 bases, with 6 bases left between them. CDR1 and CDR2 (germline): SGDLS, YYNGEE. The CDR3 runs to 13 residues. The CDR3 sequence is CASSVGRSGELFF. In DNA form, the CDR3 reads TGTGCCAGCAGCGTAGGGAGGTCCGGGGAGCTGTTTTTT.

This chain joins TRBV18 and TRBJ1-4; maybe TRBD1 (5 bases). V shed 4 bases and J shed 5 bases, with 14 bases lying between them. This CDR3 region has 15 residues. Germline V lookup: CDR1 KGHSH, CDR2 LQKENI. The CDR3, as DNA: TGTGCCAGCTCACGATCACAGGCTCTAAATGAAAAACTGTTTTTT. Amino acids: CASSRSQALNEKLFF. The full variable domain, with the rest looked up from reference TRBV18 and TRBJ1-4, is NAGVMQNPRHLVRRRGQEARLRCSPMKGHSHVYWYRQLPEEGLKFMVYLQKENIIDESGMPKERFSAEFPKEGPSILRIQQVVRGDSAAYFCASSRSQALNEKLFFGSGTQLSVL.

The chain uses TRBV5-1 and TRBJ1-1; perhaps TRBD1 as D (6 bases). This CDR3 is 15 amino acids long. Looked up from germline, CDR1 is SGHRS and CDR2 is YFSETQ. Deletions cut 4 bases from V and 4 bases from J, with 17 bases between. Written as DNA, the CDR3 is TGCGCCAGCAGCGGTGGACAGAATTTTGGCACTGAAGCTTTCTTT. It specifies CASSGGQNFGTEAFF.

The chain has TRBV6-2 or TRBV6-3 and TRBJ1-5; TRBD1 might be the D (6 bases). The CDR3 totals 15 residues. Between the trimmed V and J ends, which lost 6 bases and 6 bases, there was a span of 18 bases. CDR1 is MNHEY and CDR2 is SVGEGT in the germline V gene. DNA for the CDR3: TGTGCCAGCAGCCGGGGGGGGGCAGCGGGTCAGCCCCAGCATTTT. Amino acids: CASSRGGAAGQPQHF.

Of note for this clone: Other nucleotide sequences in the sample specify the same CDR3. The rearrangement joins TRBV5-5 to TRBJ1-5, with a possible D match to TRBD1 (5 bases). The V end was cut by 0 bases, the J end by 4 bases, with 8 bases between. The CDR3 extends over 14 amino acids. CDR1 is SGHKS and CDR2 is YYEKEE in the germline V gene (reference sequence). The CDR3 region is CASSLDQGNQPQHF. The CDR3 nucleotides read TGTGCCAGCAGCTTGGATCAGGGTAATCAGCCCCAGCATTTT.

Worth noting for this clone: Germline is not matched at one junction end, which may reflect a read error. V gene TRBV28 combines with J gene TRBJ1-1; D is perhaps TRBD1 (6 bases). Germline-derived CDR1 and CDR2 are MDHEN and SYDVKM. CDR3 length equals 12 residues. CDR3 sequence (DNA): TGTGCCAGCAGTACCAGGGGATCTGAGGCTTTCTTT. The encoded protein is CASSTRGSEAFF.

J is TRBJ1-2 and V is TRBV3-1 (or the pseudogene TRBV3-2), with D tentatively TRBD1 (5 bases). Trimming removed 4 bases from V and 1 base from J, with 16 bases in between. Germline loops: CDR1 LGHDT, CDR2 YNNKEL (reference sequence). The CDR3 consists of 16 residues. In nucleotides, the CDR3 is TGTGCCAGCAGCCCGACGGAGGGGCTAAATAACTATGGCTACACCTTC. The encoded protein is CASSPTEGLNNYGYTF.

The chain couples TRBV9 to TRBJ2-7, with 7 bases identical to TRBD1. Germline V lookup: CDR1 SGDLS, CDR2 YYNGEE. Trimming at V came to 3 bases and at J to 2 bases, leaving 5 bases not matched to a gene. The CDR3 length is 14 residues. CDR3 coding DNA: TGTGCCAGCAGCGCCGGGACAGCGCCCTACGAGCAGTACTTC. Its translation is CASSAGTAPYEQYF. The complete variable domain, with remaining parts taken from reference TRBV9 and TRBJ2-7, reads DSGVTQTPKHLITATGQRVTLRCSPRSGDLSVYWYQQSLDQGLQFLIQYYNGEERAKGNILERFSAQQFPDLHSELNLSSLELGDSALYFCASSAGTAPYEQYFGPGTRLTVT.

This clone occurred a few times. The CDR3 nucleotides read TGCAGCGTTGGATTCCAGGGTGAAAAACTGTTTTTT. Translated, it gives CSVGFQGEKLFF. The chain joins TRBV29-1 to TRBJ1-4, with D possibly matching TRBD1 (5 bases). CDR3 length equals 12 residues. Germline-derived CDR1 and CDR2 are SQVTM and ANQGSEA. V lost 4 bases, J lost 7 bases, and 10 bases lay in between.

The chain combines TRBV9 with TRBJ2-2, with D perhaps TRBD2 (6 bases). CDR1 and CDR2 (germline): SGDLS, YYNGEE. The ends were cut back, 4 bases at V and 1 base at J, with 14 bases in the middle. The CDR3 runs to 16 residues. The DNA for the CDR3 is TGTGCCAGCAGCACCCATAGCGGTATGAACACCGGGGAGCTGTTTTTT. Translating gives CASSTHSGMNTGELFF.

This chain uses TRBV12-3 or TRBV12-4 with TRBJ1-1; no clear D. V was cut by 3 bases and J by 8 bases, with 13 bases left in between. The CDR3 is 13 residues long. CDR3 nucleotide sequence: TGTGCCAGCAGTTTGTACCCGGGTGGGGAAGCTTTCTTT. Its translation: CASSLYPGGEAFF.

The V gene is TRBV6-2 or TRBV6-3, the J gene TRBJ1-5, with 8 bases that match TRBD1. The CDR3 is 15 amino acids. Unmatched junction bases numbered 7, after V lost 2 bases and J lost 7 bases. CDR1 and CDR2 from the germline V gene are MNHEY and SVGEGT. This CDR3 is CASSYTAGGGQPQHF. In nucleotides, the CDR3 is TGTGCCAGCAGTTACACCGCAGGGGGCGGGCAGCCCCAGCATTTT.

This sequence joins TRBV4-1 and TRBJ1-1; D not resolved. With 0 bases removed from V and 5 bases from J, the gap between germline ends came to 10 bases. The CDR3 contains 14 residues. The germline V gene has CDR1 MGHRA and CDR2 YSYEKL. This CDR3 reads CASSQDLASTEAFF. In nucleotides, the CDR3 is TGCGCCAGCAGCCAAGATCTGGCTTCGACTGAAGCTTTCTTT.

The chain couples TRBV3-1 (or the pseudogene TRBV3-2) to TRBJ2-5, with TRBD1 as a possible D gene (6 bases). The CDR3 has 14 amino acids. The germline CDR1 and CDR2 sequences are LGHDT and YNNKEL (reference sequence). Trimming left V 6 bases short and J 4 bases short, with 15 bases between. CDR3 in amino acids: CASRPTGPGETQYF. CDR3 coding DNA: TGTGCCAGCAGACCGACAGGCCCGGGAGAGACCCAGTACTTC.

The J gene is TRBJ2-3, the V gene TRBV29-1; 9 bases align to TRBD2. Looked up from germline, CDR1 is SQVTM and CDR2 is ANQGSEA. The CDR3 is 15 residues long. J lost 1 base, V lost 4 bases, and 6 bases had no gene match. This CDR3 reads CSVGGRTSGTDTQYF. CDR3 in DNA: TGCAGCGTTGGAGGGAGGACTAGCGGCACAGATACGCAGTATTTT.

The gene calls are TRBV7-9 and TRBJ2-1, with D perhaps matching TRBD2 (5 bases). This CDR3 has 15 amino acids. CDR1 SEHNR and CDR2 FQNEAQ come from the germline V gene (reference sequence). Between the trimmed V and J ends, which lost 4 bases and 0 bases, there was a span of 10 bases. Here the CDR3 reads CASSSRADSYNEQFF. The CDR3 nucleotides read TGTGCCAGCAGCTCGCGAGCGGACTCCTACAATGAGCAGTTCTTC.

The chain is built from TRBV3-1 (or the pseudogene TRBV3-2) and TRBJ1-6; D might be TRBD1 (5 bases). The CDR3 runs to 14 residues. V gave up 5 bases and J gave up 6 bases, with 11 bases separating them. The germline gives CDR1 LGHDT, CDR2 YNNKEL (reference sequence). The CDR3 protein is CASSFTGGNSPLHF. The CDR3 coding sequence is TGTGCCAGCAGCTTCACGGGGGGTAATTCACCCCTCCACTTT.

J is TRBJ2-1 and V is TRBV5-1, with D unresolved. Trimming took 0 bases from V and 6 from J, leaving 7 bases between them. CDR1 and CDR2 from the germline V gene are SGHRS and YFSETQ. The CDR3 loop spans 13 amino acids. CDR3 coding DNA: TGCGCCAGCAGCTTGGTCCCCTCCAATGAGCAGTTCTTC. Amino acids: CASSLVPSNEQFF. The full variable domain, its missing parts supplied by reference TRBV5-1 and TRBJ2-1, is KAGVTQTPRYLIKTRGQQVTLSCSPISGHRSVSWYQQTPGQGLQFLFEYFSETQRNKGNFPGRFSGRQFSNSRSEMNVSTLELGDSALYLCASSLVPSNEQFFGPGTRLTVL.

The CDR3 spells CASSLGQRSGNTIYF. The CDR3 nucleotides are TGTGCCAGCAGCTTGGGGCAGCGCTCTGGAAACACCATATATTTT. This sequence joins TRBV5-8 and TRBJ1-3; the D is unclear. Germline V gene sequence: CDR1 SGHTS, CDR2 YDEGEE. V was pared by 0 bases and J by 0 bases, with 7 bases between. CDR3 length: 15 amino acids.

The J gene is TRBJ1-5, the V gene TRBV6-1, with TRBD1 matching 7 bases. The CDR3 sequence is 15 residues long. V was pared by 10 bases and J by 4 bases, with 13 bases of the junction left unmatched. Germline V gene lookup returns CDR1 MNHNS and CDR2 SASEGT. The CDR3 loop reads CATDTTGDGNQPQHF. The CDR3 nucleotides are TGTGCCACGGATACAACAGGGGATGGAAATCAGCCCCAGCATTTT.

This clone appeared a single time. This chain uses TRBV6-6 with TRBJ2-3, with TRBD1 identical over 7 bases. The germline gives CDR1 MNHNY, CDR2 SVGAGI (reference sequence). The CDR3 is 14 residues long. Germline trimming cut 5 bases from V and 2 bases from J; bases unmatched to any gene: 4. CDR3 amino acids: CASSLGTVTDTQYF. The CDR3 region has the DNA TGTGCCAGCAGTCTCGGGACAGTCACAGATACGCAGTATTTT.

The CDR3, as DNA: TGCGCCAGCAGCTTGGGGCAGTCCTCCACAGATACGCAGTATTTT. This codes for CASSLGQSSTDTQYF. The chain recombines TRBV5-1 with TRBJ2-3; D is uncertain. The V and J ends lost 0 bases and 2 bases respectively, with 10 bases between them. Germline V gene sequence: CDR1 SGHRS, CDR2 YFSETQ. The CDR3 totals 15 residues. Full variable domain (missing parts from reference TRBV5-1 and TRBJ2-3): KAGVTQTPRYLIKTRGQQVTLSCSPISGHRSVSWYQQTPGQGLQFLFEYFSETQRNKGNFPGRFSGRQFSNSRSEMNVSTLELGDSALYLCASSLGQSSTDTQYFGPGTRLTVL.

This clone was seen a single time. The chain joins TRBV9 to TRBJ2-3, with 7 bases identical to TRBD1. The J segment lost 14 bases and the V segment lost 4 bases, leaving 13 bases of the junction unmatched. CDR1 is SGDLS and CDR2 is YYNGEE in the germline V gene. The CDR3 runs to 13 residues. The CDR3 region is CASSLDRVEKLYF. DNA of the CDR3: TGTGCCAGCAGCTTAGACAGGGTCGAGAAGTTGTATTTT.